A single sample is the source of the 6 T cell receptor beta chains below, sequenced in a study of cytomegalovirus exposure and HLA in healthy donors. PCR was performed using 60 Vbeta and 13 Jbeta primers. Produced via immunoSEQ multiplex PCR; TCRdb's table is partial and in-frame only. The data hold more than 100,000 clones, with 15% observed a single time. Sequencing was carried out using PBMCs. The receptor set was obtained from a woman between 18 and 29 years old in good health and CMV-seronegative.

The chain couples TRBV5-1 to TRBJ2-7, with 7 bases aligning to TRBD1. This CDR3 contains 14 residues. Trimming cost V 6 bases and J 0 bases; bases outside gene matches: 6. The germline gives CDR1 SGHRS, CDR2 YFSETQ. Here the CDR3 DNA reads TGCGCCAGCACCCCAGGGGACAGCTCCTACGAGCAGTACTTC. Translating it yields CASTPGDSSYEQYF.

The rearrangement uses TRBV9 and TRBJ1-5; possibly TRBD1 for D (5 bases). This CDR3 contains 14 residues. V lost 5 bases, J lost 2 bases, and 11 bases lay in between. Germline CDR1 reads SGDLS; CDR2 reads YYNGEE. CDR3 nucleotides: TGTGCCAGCAGTCTCGGACAAGGCAATCAGCCCCAGCATTTT. This sequence encodes CASSLGQGNQPQHF.

In its sample, this clone was seen a few times. V usage is TRBV9 and J usage is TRBJ1-3; D is unresolved. Trimming removed 1 base from V and 0 bases from J, with 8 bases in between. From germline, CDR1 is SGDLS and CDR2 YYNGEE. The CDR3 consists of 15 residues. In DNA form, the CDR3 reads TGTGCCAGCAGCGTAACAGCTACCTCTGGAAACACCATATATTTT. Translating it yields CASSVTATSGNTIYF.

This clone came up a few times. At one end, the junction sequence differs from germline, possibly due to a read error. The chain joins TRBV7-7 to TRBJ2-5, with 7 bases lining up with TRBD2. The CDR3 contains 15 residues. The germline CDR1 and CDR2 sequences are SSHAT and FNYEAQ (reference sequence). The CDR3 protein is CASSLREVPQETQYF. CDR3 DNA sequence: TGTGCTAGCAGCCTTCGGGAGGTGCCTCAAGAGACCCAGTACTTC.

The CDR3 bases are TGTGCCAGCAGCGCGGGGACAGGGGGATACAATGAGCAGTTCTTC. Translation gives CASSAGTGGYNEQFF. The V gene is TRBV7-6, the J gene TRBJ2-1; 11 bases are shared with TRBD1. CDR1 is SGHVS and CDR2 is FNYEAQ in the germline V gene. The CDR3 has 15 residues. Trimming at V came to 5 bases and at J to 4 bases, leaving 4 bases not matched to a gene.

The V gene is TRBV15, the J gene TRBJ1-1, with D perhaps matching TRBD1 (5 bases). Germline V gene lookup returns CDR1 LNHNV and CDR2 YYDKDF (reference sequence). CDR3 length: 16 residues. V was shortened by 4 bases and J by 4 bases, with 19 bases between the two germline ends. The CDR3 DNA reads TGTGCCACCAGCATCCACAGCAGGGACTTGGGCACTGAAGCTTTCTTT. It is translated as CATSIHSRDLGTEAFF. The variable domain in full, with the rest retrieved from reference TRBV15 and TRBJ1-1, is DAMVIQNPRYQVTQFGKPVTLSCSQTLNHNVMYWYQQKSSQAPKLLFHYYDKDFNNEADTPDNFQSRRPNTSFCFLDIRSPGLGDTAMYLCATSIHSRDLGTEAFFGQGTRLTVV.